The present TCR beta chain was sequenced within a study of blood T cell repertoires in COVID-19. The CDR3 is made up of 15 amino acids. Trimming removed 4 bases at V and 2 bases at J, with 12 bases between. Germline-derived CDR1 and CDR2 are SGHKS and YYEKEE (reference sequence). Sequencing used immunoSEQ multiplex PCR; TCRdb keeps in-frame clones, though not all of them. This sample has approximately 98,000 clones, with 88% found just once. The TCR originated in a human donor in a cohort sampled during active COVID-19. The sequenced material came from peripheral blood. This chain links TRBV5-5 with TRBJ1-4; the D is unclear. CDR3 in DNA: TGTGCCAGCAGCCCCGTGCCGGGGACTAATGAAAAACTGTTTTTT. It encodes CASSPVPGTNEKLFF.